These 10 T cell receptor beta chains share one sample of origin, sequenced in a study of cytomegalovirus exposure and HLA in healthy donors. Data came from immunoSEQ multiplex PCR; TCRdb stores just in-frame clones and leaves some out. The repertoire holds more than 300,000 clones, roughly 90% seen once, with around 0.8% in the top ten. Sample: PBMCs. The source of these receptors is a woman in her late teens or twenties in good health and CMV-seronegative.

V and J are TRBV15 and TRBJ1-4; D remains unclear. The CDR3 runs 16 residues. Germline V lookup: CDR1 LNHNV, CDR2 YYDKDF (reference sequence). The V end lost 0 bases, the J end lost 8 bases, and 16 bases lay between the germline ends. The CDR3 loop reads CATSREISRSGEKLFF. DNA of the CDR3: TGTGCCACCAGCAGAGAAATCAGCAGGTCCGGAGAAAAACTGTTTTTT.

The rearrangement links TRBV29-1 to TRBJ2-1, with D perhaps TRBD2 (5 bases). This CDR3 comprises 13 residues. Germline V gene sequence: CDR1 SQVTM, CDR2 ANQGSEA. Trimming took off 3 bases at V and 9 bases at J, with 15 bases between the two ends. The CDR3 DNA is TGCAGCGTTGACGGGCGGGCCAAAGCTGAGCAGTTCTTC. Its translation: CSVDGRAKAEQFF.

This chain uses TRBV4-2 with TRBJ2-1; D perhaps matches TRBD1 (7 bases). Deletions cut 0 bases from V and 3 bases from J, with 12 bases between. Germline loops: CDR1 LGHNA, CDR2 YNFKEQ. The CDR3 is 16 amino acids. In nucleotides, the CDR3 is TGTGCCAGCAGCCAAGAGGGGCAGGGGGGCTACAATGAGCAGTTCTTC. This translates into CASSQEGQGGYNEQFF.

The CDR3 bases are TGTGCCAGCAGCAGGACGGGACTAGGGTCCTACGAGCAGTACTTC. Translation: CASSRTGLGSYEQYF. This chain joins TRBV7-9 and TRBJ2-7; 8 positions agree with TRBD2. The CDR3 contains 15 residues. Germline CDR1 is SEHNR and CDR2 is FQNEAQ (reference sequence). V shed 5 bases, J shed 1 base, and the junction held 7 bases outside the gene matches.

The J gene is TRBJ1-2, the V gene TRBV30; 7 bases line up with TRBD1. CDR1 and CDR2 from the germline V gene are GTSNPN and SVGIG (reference sequence). This CDR3 region has 14 residues. V was clipped by 4 bases and J by 4 bases; unmatched bases: 9. CDR3 sequence: CAWKRARGAYGYTF. Here the CDR3 DNA reads TGTGCCTGGAAGCGGGCCAGGGGGGCCTATGGCTACACCTTC.

The V and J genes are TRBV7-8 and TRBJ1-5; D unresolved. Germline loops: CDR1 SGHVS, CDR2 FQNEAQ. The CDR3 extends over 15 amino acids. V was pared by 5 bases and J by 4 bases, with 15 bases between. The CDR3 DNA reads as TGTGCCAGCAGCCTGGGCCTGCCCAATAATCAGCCCCAGCATTTT. Its protein product is CASSLGLPNNQPQHF.

The V gene is TRBV7-9, the J gene TRBJ2-1; TRBD1 might be the D (6 bases). The CDR3 is 16 residues long. Germline CDR1 and CDR2: SEHNR and FQNEAQ (reference sequence). V shed 2 bases and J shed 4 bases, with 15 bases lying between them. The CDR3 is CASSLQGSTIYNEQFF. In DNA form, the CDR3 reads TGTGCCAGCAGCTTACAGGGGTCCACGATTTACAATGAGCAGTTCTTC.

The genes are TRBV2 and TRBJ1-1, with TRBD1 identical over 10 bases. CDR3 size: 14 residues. The germline V gene has CDR1 SNHLY and CDR2 FYNNEI. V dropped 8 bases and J dropped 2; count of bases not matched to a gene: 5. The CDR3 is CASFRQGANTEAFF. DNA of the CDR3: TGTGCCAGCTTCCGACAGGGGGCAAACACTGAAGCTTTCTTT.

The CDR3 spells CASSYSTSGGETQYF. CDR3 DNA: TGTGCCAGCAGTTACTCGACTAGCGGGGGAGAGACCCAGTACTTC. J is TRBJ2-5 and V is TRBV6-5; 12 nucleotides agree with TRBD2. CDR3 length: 15 residues. V shed 0 bases and J 4 bases; nucleotides not matched to a gene: 0. Germline V gene data show CDR1 as MNHEY and CDR2 as SVGAGI.

The chain uses TRBV5-1 and TRBJ2-7, with TRBD2 matching 7 bases. The V segment lost 0 bases and the J segment 4 bases; nucleotides outside the gene matches: 7. The CDR3 is 15 amino acids. CDR1 is SGHRS and CDR2 is YFSETQ in the germline V gene. The CDR3 nucleotides read TGCGCCAGCAGCTTGGGGGGCGGGAGTCAATACGAGCAGTACTTC. It yields the protein CASSLGGGSQYEQYF.